This TCR beta chain was sequenced during a study of blood T cells in healthy people across ages (dated by TCRdb to 2014 to 2015). Background on the whole study: In model experiments, template switching captured roughly one uniquely barcoded TCR beta cDNA molecule for every two T cells. To track age-related changes in TCR beta repertoire diversity, the study relied on deep sequencing normalized with unique cDNA molecular identifiers. The donors were split into four age groups: young (average 16 years), middle-aged (39), aged (roughly 60) and long-lived (approximately 80). Donors of different ages were randomly distributed across sequencing lanes to avoid experimental bias. For two donors (one aged 18 to 30 and one aged 80 or older), the study analyzed two additional independent replicas of 1 million unique cDNA reads from the same blood draw.

In regard to this clonotype: Its specific antigen is unknown. One end of the junction varies from germline; a read error may be responsible.

CDR1 MDHEN and CDR2 SYDVKM were looked up in the germline V gene. Reading from cysteine to phenylalanine, the CDR3 counts 14 amino acids. Only CDR3 DNA remains: 42 bases, in frame from the first base. The donors were roughly 39 Caucasian individuals from Russia, aged roughly 6 to 100 years, who were systemically healthy. Around 10 milliliters of peripheral blood were collected from each donor into EDTA-treated Vacutainer tubes. PBMCs were isolated by Ficoll-Paque density-gradient centrifugation, with at least 7 million obtained per sample. Trizol reagent was used to extract total RNA from the PBMCs, yielding at least 6 micrograms per sample. For every donor, an aliquot of PBMCs went through flow cytometry to measure the percentages of naive CD45RAhigh/CD27high T cells. What the research found in general, with its limitations: Compared with the aged group, the long-lived group had more naive CD4+ T cells, fewer expanded clones and increased TCR diversity, a pattern suggesting age selection. Because profiling used bulk unsorted PBMCs, naive and antigen-experienced compartments could not be compared conclusively. Estimates of total diversity based on one million sequenced T cells were considered lower bounds and underestimates. There was a strong correlation between observed TCR beta diversity and the percentage of naive T cells measured by flow cytometry. Observed TCR beta diversity per million T cells fell roughly linearly with age, and a significant reduction was already apparent by age around 40. Donor CMV infection status was unknown, potentially confounding age-related changes in expanded clonotypes.

Library prep was done by 5' RACE. The reads were generated on an Illumina HiSeq 2500. A second PCR of about 7 to 12 cycles was performed with a sample-barcoded 5' primer and a J-beta primer mix. Each TCR beta cDNA molecule received a unique molecular identifier from a template-switch 5' adaptor carrying 12 random nucleotides. At least 3 million CDR3-containing paired-end reads were obtained from each sample. First-strand cDNA was synthesized from all RNA with the Mint cDNA synthesis kit, primed by a TRBC-specific oligonucleotide. Following uracil-DNA glycosylase treatment, a first 18-cycle PCR with universal primers M1SS and BC2_uni_R was performed on all cDNA. The authors' pipeline ran thus. Each sample was normalized by randomly selecting 1 million high-quality reads, each carrying a distinct molecular identifier. Reads with shared molecular identifiers were discarded instead of being binned into consensus sequences. MiTCR, set to a Q25 quality threshold and the strictest error-elimination algorithm, was used for CDR3 identification, clonotype clustering and error correction. A nonparametric unseen species model using Euler transformation provided a lower-bound estimate of total TCR beta diversity. TCRdb trimmed public reads at Q25 via fastp, called clones via MiXCR and kept in-frame beta chains. Every entry covers one CDR3 protein and lists the most common genes and DNA from its rows. TCRdb's processing, not the authors' own work, is the source of the V and J calls. The sample yields nearly 1 million distinct CDR3 sequences; about 53% were counted once. The ten largest clones take up roughly 23% of the sample.

The specimen was blood. The sequence was collected from a woman aged 55-70 years in good health. Recombination linked TRBV28 to TRBJ1-2, and TRBD1 aligns with 11 junction nucleotides. For the CDR3, the sequence is CASTLWDRGGGYTF. The sequenced DNA is TGTGCCAGCACTTTATGGGACAGGGGGGGCGGCTACACCTTC.